This paragraph reports one TCR beta chain. Its cognate antigen is unknown. The data were obtained in a study of T cell responses to AZD1222 COVID-19 vaccine. Findings and limits, study-wide: Baseline seropositivity characterized only 5 to 7 AZD1222 recipients. The study reported that nearly half of spike-specific TCRs target unmutated variant regions.

The method was immunoSEQ multiplex PCR; TCRdb's version includes in-frame clones alone and lacks a portion of them. The sample includes fewer than 180,000 clones, less than 95% of them seen just once. Germline lookup yields CDR1 SGHDT and CDR2 YYEEEE. The CDR3 is 15 residues long. V lost 0 bases to trimming and J lost 8 bases, with 12 bases between them. Sequenced here: peripheral blood, sampled on day 0 of AZD1222 vaccination. This receptor was identified in an adult in good health. This chain links TRBV5-6 with TRBJ1-6; tentative D call: TRBD1 (5 bases). The CDR3 sequence is CASSLVRGWDSPLHF. DNA of the CDR3: TGTGCCAGCAGCTTGGTGCGGGGGTGGGATTCACCCCTCCACTTT.